This entry lists 5 T cell receptor beta chains sequenced from one sample in a study of blood T cell repertoires in COVID-19. Produced via immunoSEQ multiplex PCR; TCRdb's table is partial and in-frame only. The repertoire holds approximately 92,000 clones, with about 80% as singletons. The sample taken for sequencing was peripheral blood. The receptors here all came from a man aged 80 or over with acute or convalescent COVID-19.

The chain employs TRBV19 and TRBJ1-5, with no clear D. Germline values: CDR1 LNHDA, CDR2 SQIVND (reference sequence). The CDR3 spans 15 residues. The V and J ends lost 7 bases and 1 base respectively, with 14 bases between them. CDR3 loop: CASMVGGRSNQPQHF. CDR3 DNA sequence: TGTGCCAGTATGGTGGGAGGGAGAAGCAATCAGCCCCAGCATTTT.

V usage is TRBV4-1 and J usage is TRBJ1-2; 7 bases agree with TRBD1. Germline V gene lookup returns CDR1 MGHRA and CDR2 YSYEKL. The V gene end was trimmed by 1 base and the J gene end by 2 bases; junction bases not matched to a gene: 7. There are 16 residues in the CDR3. The CDR3 nucleotides read TGCGCCAGCAGCCAAGTAACCCTGACAGGGAACTATGGCTACACCTTC. Translation gives CASSQVTLTGNYGYTF.

The chain couples TRBV5-1 to TRBJ2-5, with 7 bases identical to TRBD1. Germline assignment: CDR1 SGHRS and CDR2 YFSETQ. The CDR3 spans 14 residues. V dropped 5 bases and J dropped 6; count of bases not matched to a gene: 10. The CDR3 nucleotides are TGCGCCAGCAGGGATACAGGGGTCGCAAAGACCCAGTACTTC. It encodes CASRDTGVAKTQYF.

The rearrangement links TRBV30 to TRBJ2-1, with a tentative D call TRBD2 (6 bases). Trimming cost V 4 bases and J 4 bases, with 17 bases left between them. Germline V CDR1 and CDR2: GTSNPN, SVGIG (reference sequence). The CDR3 is 15 residues long. CDR3 nucleotide sequence: TGTGCCTGGATACCCCGCGGGGCCGGGTACAATGAGCAGTTCTTC. This encodes CAWIPRGAGYNEQFF.

The J gene is TRBJ2-2, the V gene TRBV12-3 or TRBV12-4, with TRBD1 as a possible D gene (6 bases). V was cut by 5 bases and J by 5 bases, with 9 bases left in between. The CDR3 runs 13 residues. CDR3 protein: CASSATGTGELFF. In nucleotides, the CDR3 is TGTGCCAGCAGTGCCACAGGGACCGGGGAGCTGTTTTTT.